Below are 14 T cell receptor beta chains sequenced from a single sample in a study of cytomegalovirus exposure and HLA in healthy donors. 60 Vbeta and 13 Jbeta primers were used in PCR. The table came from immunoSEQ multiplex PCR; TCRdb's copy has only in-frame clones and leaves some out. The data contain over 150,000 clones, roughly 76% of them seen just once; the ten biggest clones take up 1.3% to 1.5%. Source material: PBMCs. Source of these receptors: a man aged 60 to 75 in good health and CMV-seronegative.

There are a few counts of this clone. In nucleotides, the CDR3 is TGTGCCAGCAGCCGAGGTCCCGGGACAGCGAACACCGGGGAGCTGTTTTTT. It yields the protein CASSRGPGTANTGELFF. The rearrangement joins TRBV4-2 to TRBJ2-2; 7 nucleotides align to TRBD1. Losses at the gene ends were 4 bases for V and 0 bases for J; bases not matched to a gene: 8. The CDR3 consists of 17 residues. CDR1 LGHNA and CDR2 YNFKEQ come from the germline V gene.

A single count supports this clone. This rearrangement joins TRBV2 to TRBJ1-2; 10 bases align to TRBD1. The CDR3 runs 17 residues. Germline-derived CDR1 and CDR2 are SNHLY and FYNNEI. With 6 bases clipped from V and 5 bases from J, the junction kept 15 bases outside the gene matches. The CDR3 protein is CASSLTRTGGTSYGYTF. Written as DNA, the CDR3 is TGTGCCAGCAGCCTTACCCGGACAGGGGGGACCTCTTATGGCTACACCTTC.

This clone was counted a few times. The CDR3: CASSLAGGGTEAFF. CDR3 DNA: TGTGCCAGCAGCTTAGCAGGGGGGGGCACTGAAGCTTTCTTT. The gene calls are TRBV7-9 and TRBJ1-1; D is possibly TRBD1 (6 bases). Between the trimmed V and J ends, which lost 0 bases and 4 bases, there was a span of 9 bases. Germline values: CDR1 SEHNR, CDR2 FQNEAQ (reference sequence). The CDR3 sequence is 14 residues long.

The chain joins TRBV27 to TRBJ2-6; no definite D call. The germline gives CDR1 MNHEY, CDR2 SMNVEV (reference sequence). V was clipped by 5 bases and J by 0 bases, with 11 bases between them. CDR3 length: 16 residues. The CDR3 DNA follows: TGTGCCAGCAGTCCCCGACTGTACTCTGGGGCCAACGTCCTGACTTTC. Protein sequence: CASSPRLYSGANVLTF.

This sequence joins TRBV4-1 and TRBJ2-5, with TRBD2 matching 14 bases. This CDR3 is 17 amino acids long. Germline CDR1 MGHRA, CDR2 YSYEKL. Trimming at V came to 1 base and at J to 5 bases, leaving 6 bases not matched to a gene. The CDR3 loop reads CASSQGLAGGRGETQYF. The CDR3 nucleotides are TGCGCCAGCAGCCAAGGACTAGCGGGGGGGCGGGGGGAGACCCAGTACTTC.

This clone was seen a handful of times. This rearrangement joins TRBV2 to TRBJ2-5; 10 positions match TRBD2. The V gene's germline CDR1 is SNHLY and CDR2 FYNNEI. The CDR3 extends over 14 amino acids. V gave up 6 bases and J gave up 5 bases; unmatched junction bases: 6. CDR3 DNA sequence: TGTGCCAGCAGAGTACCTAGCGGGAGTGAGACCCAGTACTTC. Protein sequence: CASRVPSGSETQYF.

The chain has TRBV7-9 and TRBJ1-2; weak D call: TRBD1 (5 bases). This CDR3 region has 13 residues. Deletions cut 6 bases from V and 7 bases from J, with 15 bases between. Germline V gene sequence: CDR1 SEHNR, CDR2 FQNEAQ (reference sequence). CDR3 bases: TGTGCCAGCAGTGCGACGGGGGTGGCTGGCTACACCTTC. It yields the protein CASSATGVAGYTF.

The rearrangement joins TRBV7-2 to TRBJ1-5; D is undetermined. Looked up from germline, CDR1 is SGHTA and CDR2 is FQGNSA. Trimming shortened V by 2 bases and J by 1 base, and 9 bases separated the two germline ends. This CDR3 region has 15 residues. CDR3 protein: CASSLSWQSNQPQHF. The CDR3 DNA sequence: TGTGCCAGCAGCTTATCCTGGCAAAGCAATCAGCCCCAGCATTTT.

CDR3 sequence (DNA): TGTGCCAGCAGTCTAACAGGACAGCCCTACAATGAGCAGTTCTTC. Translating gives CASSLTGQPYNEQFF. The rearrangement joins TRBV27 to TRBJ2-1; perhaps TRBD1 as D (6 bases). The germline V gene encodes CDR1 MNHEY and CDR2 SMNVEV (reference sequence). The CDR3 contains 15 residues. The germline V and J ends were trimmed by 5 bases and 2 bases, with 13 bases remaining between them.

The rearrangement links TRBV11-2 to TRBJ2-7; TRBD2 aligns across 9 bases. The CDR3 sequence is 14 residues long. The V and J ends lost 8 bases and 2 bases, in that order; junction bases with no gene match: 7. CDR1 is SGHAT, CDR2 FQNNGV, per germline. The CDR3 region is CASAGGGFTYEQYF. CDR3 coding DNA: TGTGCCAGCGCGGGAGGGGGCTTCACCTACGAGCAGTACTTC.

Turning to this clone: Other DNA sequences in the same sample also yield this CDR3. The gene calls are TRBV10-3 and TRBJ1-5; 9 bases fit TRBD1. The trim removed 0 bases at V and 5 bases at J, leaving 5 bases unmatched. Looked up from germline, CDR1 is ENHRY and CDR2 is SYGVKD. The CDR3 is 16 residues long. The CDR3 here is CAISESRQGEDQPQHF. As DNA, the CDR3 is TGTGCCATCAGTGAGTCAAGACAGGGGGAGGATCAGCCCCAGCATTTT.

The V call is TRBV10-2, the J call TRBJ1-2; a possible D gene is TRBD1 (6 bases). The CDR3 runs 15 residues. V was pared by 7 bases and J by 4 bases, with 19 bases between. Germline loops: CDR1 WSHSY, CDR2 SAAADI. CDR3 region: CASTPAPRGIYGYTF. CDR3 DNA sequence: TGCGCCAGCACCCCGGCGCCTAGGGGGATCTATGGCTACACCTTC.

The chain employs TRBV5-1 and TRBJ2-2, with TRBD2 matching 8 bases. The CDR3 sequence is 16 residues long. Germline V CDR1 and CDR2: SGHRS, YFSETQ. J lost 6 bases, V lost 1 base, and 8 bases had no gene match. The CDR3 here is CASSLRGGYEAGELFF. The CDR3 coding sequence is TGCGCCAGCAGCTTGCGCGGGGGGTATGAAGCCGGGGAGCTGTTTTTT.

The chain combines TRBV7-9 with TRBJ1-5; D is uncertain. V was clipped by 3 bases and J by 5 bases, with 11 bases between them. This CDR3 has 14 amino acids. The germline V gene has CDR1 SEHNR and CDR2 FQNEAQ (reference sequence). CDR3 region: CASSFGGNHQPQHF. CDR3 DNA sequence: TGTGCCAGCAGCTTTGGCGGAAACCATCAGCCCCAGCATTTT.